This T cell receptor beta chain was documented in a study of regulatory T cells in long-lasting Graves disease. At the level of the study: The study counted Graves' disease as persistent given over 5 years of antithyroid drugs and positive TSH receptor antibodies.

Library construction for TCR beta used iRepertoire HTBI primers and Arm-PCR of CDR3 regions. In the source study's methods: Samples revealed 60 to 70 TRBV and approximately 15 TRBJ segments. TCRdb fed the multiplex PCR reads into MiXCR, producing one record per CDR3 protein. What appears here as the V and J calls and clone size reflects TCRdb's work, not the paper's. Among some 340,000 distinct CDR3 sequences listed, around 23% were seen once. Trimming cost V 7 bases and J 0 bases; bases outside gene matches: 17. In germline, CDR1 is DFQATT, CDR2 SNEGSKA (reference sequence). The length of the CDR3 is 19 residues. This clonotype appeared a few times. Time point noted: persistent/refractory GD, antithyroid drugs over 5 years with positive TRAb. Researchers made the TCR library from RNA that was extracted from PBMCs. EDTA tubes collected 7.5 to 9.5 milliliters of peripheral blood.

The input for sequencing was peripheral blood mononuclear cells (PBMCs), taken when the disease was refractory, from a patient treated with antithyroid drugs. This chain uses TRBV20-1 with TRBJ2-1; 11 bases are a match to TRBD2. The receptor was isolated from a woman between 40 and 55 years old with Graves disease. The CDR3, as DNA: TGCAGTGGACCCCTAGCGGGAGGTGGGCCCATAAGCTCCTACAATGAGCAGTTCTTC. This translates into CSGPLAGGGPISSYNEQFF.